The entry below gives a single TCR beta chain sequence along with its context. The target antigen is unknown. It may be a read error: a sequence one base away is much more abundant. The entry originates in a study of tumor-infiltrating lymphocytes in primary liver carcinoma. In the study overall: Per sample, productive TCRbeta reads numbered roughly 3.65 to 7.13 million, similar across tissue types.

A primer in the constant region served to generate TCR beta cDNA from approximately 500 ng of total RNA. ARM-PCR, slightly modified, supplied the TCR beta libraries through three nested multiplex PCR rounds. The study ran its first two PCR rounds for roughly 10 cycles each, using TRBV1-TRBV30 forward primers and a C-beta reverse primer. TCRdb re-analysed the multiplex PCR reads in MiXCR, keeping a single row per CDR3 protein. Among approximately 330,000 distinct CDR3 sequences, about two thirds were seen once, and the ten largest hold roughly 6%. Unsorted whole blood yielded the blood RNA, and germline DNA was also extracted. V gave up 1 base and J gave up 5 bases, with 7 bases separating them. The CDR3 runs to 13 residues. Germline assignment: CDR1 SGHDN and CDR2 FVKESK. Study-wide points: Against blood, tumors held a significantly higher top-250-clone fraction (p = 0.039).

The specimen was peripheral blood. The chain couples TRBV14 to TRBJ2-3; D not resolved. The sequence was obtained from a man aged 40-55 years with primary liver carcinoma and hepatitis B virus infection. The CDR3 bases are TGTGCCAGCAGCCAAGTCTTGGAAGATACGCAGTATTTT. Translation: CASSQVLEDTQYF.